The entry that follows covers one T cell receptor beta chain sequence. Its target is not known. Other nucleotide sequences from this sample produce the same CDR3. The data derive from a study of shared clonotypes between healthy human individuals. The study's findings and limits: Across several donors, naive CD4 shared approximately 4.5%, naive CD8 3% to 3.5%, memory CD4 more than 2%, memory CD8 around 0.36%. In the sorted subsets, rarefaction showed sequencing was incomplete despite large depth.

The V gene's germline CDR1 is GTSNPN and CDR2 SVGIG (reference sequence). Trimming took off 0 bases at V and 4 bases at J, with 10 bases between the two ends. The CDR3 covers 13 residues. Profiling relied on immunoSEQ multiplex PCR, and the TCRdb table lists in-frame clones only, not all of them. The sample holds nearly 1,000,000 clones, approximately 76% seen once. The donors, all of them Caucasian adults, lived in Nashville, Tennessee. In the CD4+ fraction, cells were divided into CD45RA+ naive and CD45RA-negative memory subsets. V gene TRBV30 combines with J gene TRBJ2-7; no clear D. This clonotype originated in a man younger than 30 in good health. Sequenced material: memory CD4+ T cells sorted from blood. Subset: CD45RA-negative fraction. The chain's CDR3 is CAWSVPPIYEQYF. DNA of the CDR3: TGTGCCTGGAGTGTACCCCCCATATACGAGCAGTACTTC.